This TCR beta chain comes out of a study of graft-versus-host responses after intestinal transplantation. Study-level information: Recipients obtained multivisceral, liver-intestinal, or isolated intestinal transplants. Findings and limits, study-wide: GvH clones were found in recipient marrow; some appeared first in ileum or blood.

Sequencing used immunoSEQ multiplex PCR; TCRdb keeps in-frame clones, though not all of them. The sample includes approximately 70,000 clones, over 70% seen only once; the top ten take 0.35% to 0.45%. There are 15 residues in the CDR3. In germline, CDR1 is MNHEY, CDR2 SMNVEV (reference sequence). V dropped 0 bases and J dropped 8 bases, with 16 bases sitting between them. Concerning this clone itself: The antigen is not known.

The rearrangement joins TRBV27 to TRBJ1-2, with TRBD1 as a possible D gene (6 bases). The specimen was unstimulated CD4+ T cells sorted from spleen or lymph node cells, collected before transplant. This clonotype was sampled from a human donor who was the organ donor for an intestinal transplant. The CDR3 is CASSLSGGPPPGYTF. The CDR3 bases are TGTGCCAGCAGTTTATCGGGGGGGCCCCCACCCGGCTACACCTTC.